A single sample is the source of the 32 T cell receptor beta chains below, sequenced in a study of T-cell reconstitution after alpha-beta-depleted transplantation in children. Library preparation (for TCRbeta) was performed with unique molecular identifiers. TCRdb fed the PCR reads into MiXCR, producing one record per CDR3 protein. The table has 230,000 or so distinct CDR3 sequences, approximately 12% seen once. The input for sequencing was PBMCs from the stem cell graft donor, taken from the stem cell graft. These receptor sequences come from a human donor who donated a stem cell graft to a child with acute lymphoblastic leukemia.

At least ten counts were recorded for this clonotype. The V gene is TRBV9, the J gene TRBJ2-1; 7 bases line up with TRBD1. Germline assignment: CDR1 SGDLS and CDR2 YYNGEE. The ends lost 1 base at V and 4 bases at J; junction bases unmatched: 5. The CDR3 spans 15 residues. The CDR3 sequence is CASSVFGQEYNEQFF. Here the CDR3 DNA reads TGTGCCAGCAGCGTATTCGGACAGGAATACAATGAGCAGTTCTTC.

This clonotype was found once. The CDR3 DNA follows: TGTGCCAGCAGCTTTTACAGAGGGGACTCTGGAAACACCATATATTTT. Encoded protein: CASSFYRGDSGNTIYF. This rearrangement joins TRBV7-2 to TRBJ1-3, with a weak D call TRBD1 (5 bases). Looked up from germline, CDR1 is SGHTA and CDR2 is FQGNSA. The germline V and J ends were trimmed by 3 bases and 0 bases, with 12 bases remaining between them. The CDR3 loop spans 16 amino acids.

Note on this clonotype: The CDR3 does not close with the conserved phenylalanine or tryptophan, likely indicating a read error. This chain links TRBV6-5 with TRBJ1-1, with D perhaps TRBD1 (5 bases). Trimming stripped 2 bases from V and 3 bases from J, with 10 bases between. CDR1 and CDR2 from the germline V gene are MNHEY and SVGAGI. This CDR3 has 14 amino acids. CDR3 protein: CASSYVLGDTEAFL. In nucleotides, the CDR3 is TGTGCCAGCAGTTACGTCTTAGGGGACACTGAAGCTTTCCTT.

This clonotype was counted ten times or more. V gene TRBV28 combines with J gene TRBJ1-5; 10 nucleotides agree with TRBD1. V dropped 6 bases and J dropped 6; count of bases not matched to a gene: 8. Per germline, CDR1 MDHEN and CDR2 SYDVKM. This CDR3 region has 15 residues. CDR3 coding DNA: TGTGCCAGCAGCACCGGGACAGGGGCAGTTCAGCCCCAGCATTTT. It codes for CASSTGTGAVQPQHF.

Ten or more counts support this clonotype. The CDR3 DNA follows: TGCAGTGCCCTACTAGCGGGCACAGATACGCAGTATTTT. As protein: CSALLAGTDTQYF. The V and J genes are TRBV20-1 and TRBJ2-3, with TRBD2 identical over 8 bases. Germline values: CDR1 DFQATT, CDR2 SNEGSKA (reference sequence). The CDR3 totals 13 residues. The J segment lost 1 base and the V segment lost 6 bases, leaving 3 bases of the junction unmatched.

The sample holds many counts of this clonotype. In nucleotides, the CDR3 is TGTGCCAGCAGCTCACTTGGGGCGAGCTACGAGCAGTACTTC. It is translated as CASSSLGASYEQYF. This chain uses TRBV7-9 with TRBJ2-7; TRBD1 is a possible D gene (5 bases). The CDR3 has 14 residues. The V gene lost 4 bases and the J gene lost 3 bases, with 13 bases spanning the gap. Germline lookup yields CDR1 SEHNR and CDR2 FQNEAQ (reference sequence). Filled out from reference TRBV7-9 and TRBJ2-7, the complete variable domain reads DTGVSQNPRHKITKRGQNVTFRCDPISEHNRLYWYRQTLGQGPEFLTYFQNEAQLEKSRLLSDRFSAERPKGSFSTLEIQRTEQGDSAMYLCASSSLGASYEQYFGPGTRLTVT.

This clonotype was seen at least ten times. The chain joins TRBV3-1 to TRBJ2-5; 8 nucleotides match TRBD1. CDR1 is LGHDT and CDR2 is YNNKEL in the germline V gene (reference sequence). V trimming: 5 bases; J trimming: 5 bases; junction bases outside the gene matches: 22. The CDR3 loop spans 19 amino acids. The CDR3 DNA reads as TGTGCCAGCAGCAATATCCAGGGGTTTCAGGGGGCACATGGTGAGACCCAGTACTTC. Translated, it gives CASSNIQGFQGAHGETQYF.

The chain is built from TRBV20-1 and TRBJ2-1; the match to TRBD2 covers 7 bases. The germline V gene encodes CDR1 DFQATT and CDR2 SNEGSKA (reference sequence). Trimming at V came to 3 bases and at J to 6 bases, leaving 8 bases not matched to a gene. CDR3 size: 14 residues. In DNA, the CDR3 is TGCAGTGCTAGCCGCGCGGGGGTTGTCAATGAGCAGTTCTTC. This codes for CSASRAGVVNEQFF.

This clonotype occurred many times. The rearrangement joins TRBV6-2 or TRBV6-3 to TRBJ2-1; 9 nucleotides align to TRBD2. CDR1 is MNHEY and CDR2 is SVGEGT in the germline V gene. V dropped 3 bases and J dropped 0; count of bases not matched to a gene: 0. The CDR3 length is 15 residues. CDR3 in DNA: TGTGCCAGCAGTTATAGCGGGGGCTCCTACAATGAGCAGTTCTTC. Amino acid sequence: CASSYSGGSYNEQFF.

This clonotype was detected ten times or more. The chain employs TRBV6-1 and TRBJ1-3; 8 positions agree with TRBD1. The germline V gene has CDR1 MNHNS and CDR2 SASEGT. V shed 7 bases, J shed 4 bases, and the junction held 15 bases outside the gene matches. The CDR3 totals 17 residues. The CDR3 DNA reads TGTGCCAGCATCGAAGGGGACAGGATGGGAGGGGGAAACACCATATATTTT. The encoded protein is CASIEGDRMGGGNTIYF.

Of note for this clonotype: A much larger clone is a single base away; this may be a read error. The genes are TRBV21-1 and TRBJ1-1; TRBD1, the D gene given by the table, was not confirmed from the DNA. TRBV21-1 is shown as a pseudogene. The CDR3 covers 15 residues. The CDR3 DNA sequence: TGTGCCAGCACCGGGACAGGCCCCATGAACACTGACGCTTTCTTT. Residues: CASTGTGPMNTDAFF.

This clonotype appeared many times. The chain joins TRBV20-1 to TRBJ2-1; 13 bases are a match to TRBD2. J lost 8 bases, V lost 5 bases, and 12 bases had no gene match. Germline CDR1 is DFQATT and CDR2 is SNEGSKA (reference sequence). The CDR3 totals 16 residues. The chain's CDR3 is CSAFGLAGDLRHEQFF. The CDR3 DNA is TGCAGTGCTTTCGGACTAGCGGGAGATCTACGGCATGAGCAGTTCTTC.

This clonotype was seen only a few times. The rearrangement uses TRBV20-1 and TRBJ2-7; D perhaps matches TRBD1 (5 bases). The germline CDR1 and CDR2 sequences are DFQATT and SNEGSKA (reference sequence). This CDR3 is built from 17 residues. Trimming shortened V by 0 bases and J by 0 bases, and 18 bases separated the two germline ends. CDR3 nucleotide sequence: TGCAGTGCTAGAGACGTTCGTCGTGGGGCCAGCTCCTACGAGCAGTACTTC. As protein: CSARDVRRGASSYEQYF.

At least ten counts were recorded for this clonotype. The V gene is TRBV27, the J gene TRBJ2-3; 7 positions agree with TRBD2. CDR1 and CDR2 (germline): MNHEY, SMNVEV (reference sequence). The junction had 7 bases not matched to a gene; V was cut back by 4 bases and J by 3 bases. This CDR3 is built from 15 residues. As DNA, the CDR3 is TGTGCCAGCAGTTGGGACTACCTAGGAACAGATACGCAGTATTTT. This encodes CASSWDYLGTDTQYF.

In its sample, this clonotype was seen a few times. The chain employs TRBV20-1 and TRBJ2-7; the D gene is possibly TRBD1 (6 bases). V was pared by 5 bases and J by 0 bases, with 11 bases between. The CDR3 loop spans 13 amino acids. Germline V gives CDR1 DFQATT, CDR2 SNEGSKA (reference sequence). CDR3 region: CSARQESSYEQYF. The CDR3 region has the DNA TGCAGTGCTCGACAGGAGAGCTCCTACGAGCAGTACTTC.

This clonotype appeared many times. The chain uses TRBV7-9 and TRBJ2-2, with D unresolved. Germline lookup yields CDR1 SEHNR and CDR2 FQNEAQ (reference sequence). Trimming cost V 11 bases and J 6 bases, with 19 bases left between them. The CDR3 runs 14 residues. The CDR3 bases are TGTGCCTCCACTGTGACGAGCGTGCCCGGGGAGCTGTTTTTT. The encoded protein is CASTVTSVPGELFF.

This clonotype was seen repeatedly, ten times or more. This chain joins TRBV16 and TRBJ1-2; D is unclear. The germline V gene has CDR1 KGHSY and CDR2 FQNENV. V lost 1 base to trimming and J lost 8 bases, with 11 bases between them. The CDR3 runs 13 residues. The CDR3 bases are TGTGCCAGCAGCCAATTGAAAGGGTGGGGCTACACCTTC. It translates to CASSQLKGWGYTF.

This clonotype appeared many times. The chain combines TRBV4-2 with TRBJ2-3; a possible D gene is TRBD1 (5 bases). V lost 1 base to trimming and J lost 4 bases, with 15 bases between them. Looked up from germline, CDR1 is LGHNA and CDR2 is YNFKEQ. CDR3 length: 16 amino acids. The CDR3 bases are TGTGCCAGCAGCCAAGTGGCAGGGTGGGCCGCAGATACGCAGTATTTT. This codes for CASSQVAGWAADTQYF.

The chain couples TRBV7-8 to TRBJ1-6; D is undetermined. The CDR3 loop spans 13 amino acids. Trimming took 5 bases from V and 7 from J, leaving 9 bases between them. Germline V gene lookup returns CDR1 SGHVS and CDR2 FQNEAQ. CDR3 residues: CASSLGRNSPLHF. Here the CDR3 DNA reads TGTGCCAGCAGCCTGGGTCGGAATTCACCCCTCCACTTT.

This clonotype was counted at least ten times. This chain uses TRBV6-5 with TRBJ2-5; D is unresolved. Per germline, CDR1 MNHEY and CDR2 SVGAGI. Trimming pared 2 bases from V and 5 bases from J, leaving 12 bases between. This CDR3 is built from 14 residues. The CDR3 sequence is CASSYARWSETQYF. The DNA of the CDR3 is TGTGCCAGCAGTTACGCCCGGTGGTCGGAGACCCAGTACTTC.

Ten or more counts support this clonotype. This rearrangement joins TRBV9 to TRBJ2-5; TRBD2 might be the D (5 bases). V lost 1 base and J lost 5, with 12 bases in between. The CDR3 has 14 amino acids. Germline CDR1 reads SGDLS; CDR2 reads YYNGEE. CDR3 residues: CASSVTVSVETQYF. The CDR3 bases are TGTGCCAGCAGCGTAACGGTTAGCGTCGAGACCCAGTACTTC.

About this clonotype itself: Possible read error: a much larger clone is one base away. Written as DNA, the CDR3 is TGCGCCAGCGGGCGGGGGGGACAGAGAGATACGCACTATTTT. Translation: CASGRGGQRDTHYF. V usage is TRBV5-1 and J usage is TRBJ2-3; 9 bases fit TRBD2. The CDR3 has 14 residues. Germline CDR1 reads SGHRS; CDR2 reads YFSETQ.

This clonotype was observed a handful of times. The CDR3 bases are TGTGCCAGCAGCCGTAGGGGGACTAGCGGGGGGGCCTTTGGAGATACGCAGTATTTT. Translated, it gives CASSRRGTSGGAFGDTQYF. The rearrangement links TRBV11-2 to TRBJ2-3; 16 bases match TRBD2. This CDR3 is built from 19 residues. CDR1 and CDR2 from the germline V gene are SGHAT and FQNNGV. J lost 5 bases, V lost 5 bases, and 13 bases had no gene match.

This clonotype was counted a few times. V and J are TRBV29-1 and TRBJ1-1; D unclear. V was trimmed by 4 bases and J by 6 bases, leaving 6 bases between them. The CDR3 runs to 10 residues. From germline, CDR1 is SQVTM and CDR2 ANQGSEA. CDR3 loop: CSVGSAEAFF. CDR3 nucleotide sequence: TGCAGCGTTGGTAGTGCTGAAGCTTTCTTT.

This clonotype was observed many times. The gene calls are TRBV28 and TRBJ2-5; the D gene is possibly TRBD2 (7 bases). Trimming removed 4 bases from V and 1 base from J, with 13 bases in between. This CDR3 contains 15 residues. The germline V gene encodes CDR1 MDHEN and CDR2 SYDVKM. CDR3 nucleotide sequence: TGTGCCAGCAGTTCGGGGGGCGCATCCCAAGAGACCCAGTACTTC. Amino acids: CASSSGGASQETQYF.

There are many counts of this clonotype. The V gene is TRBV3-1, the J gene TRBJ2-5; TRBD2 aligns across 9 bases. Unmatched junction bases numbered 10, after V lost 0 bases and J lost 2 bases. Germline CDR1 reads LGHDT; CDR2 reads YNNKEL (reference sequence). This CDR3 region has 18 residues. CDR3 DNA sequence: TGTGCCAGCAGCCAAGAGATTAGCGGGGGCTTCAGTCAAGAGACCCAGTACTTC. This sequence encodes CASSQEISGGFSQETQYF.

This clonotype was recorded at least ten times. The V and J genes are TRBV4-2 and TRBJ2-1, with a weak D call TRBD2 (6 bases). Per the germline V gene, CDR1 is LGHNA and CDR2 is YNFKEQ. The CDR3 consists of 17 residues. V was cut by 5 bases and J by 4 bases, with 21 bases left in between. The CDR3: CASSSRDVGGLYNEQFF. CDR3 sequence (DNA): TGTGCCAGCAGCTCCCGCGATGTGGGGGGACTTTACAATGAGCAGTTCTTC.

The CDR3 DNA reads TGTGCCAGCAGCTTGGACTGGGGGTCCAACAATGAGCAGTTCTTC. Translating it yields CASSLDWGSNNEQFF. This chain links TRBV7-9 with TRBJ2-1; D may correspond to TRBD1 or TRBD2 (5 bases each). The CDR3 loop spans 15 amino acids. The V end was cut by 3 bases, the J end by 5 bases, with 14 bases between. Per the germline V gene, CDR1 is SEHNR and CDR2 is FQNEAQ (reference sequence). Filled out from reference TRBV7-9 and TRBJ2-1, the complete variable domain reads DTGVSQNPRHKITKRGQNVTFRCDPISEHNRLYWYRQTLGQGPEFLTYFQNEAQLEKSRLLSDRFSAERPKGSFSTLEIQRTEQGDSAMYLCASSLDWGSNNEQFFGPGTRLTVL.

This clonotype was detected only a few times. The chain couples TRBV6-5 to TRBJ1-3; TRBD1 is a possible D gene (5 bases). In germline, CDR1 is MNHEY, CDR2 SVGAGI. This CDR3 region has 16 residues. V was trimmed by 2 bases and J by 2 bases, leaving 13 bases between them. The CDR3 sequence: CASSYTDSAPGNTIYF. The CDR3 nucleotides read TGTGCCAGCAGTTACACCGACAGTGCCCCTGGAAACACCATATATTTT.

At least ten counts were recorded for this clonotype. The chain joins TRBV7-9 to TRBJ1-2; D uncertain. The V gene lost 5 bases and the J gene lost 2 bases, with 15 bases spanning the gap. Germline values: CDR1 SEHNR, CDR2 FQNEAQ (reference sequence). The CDR3 length is 15 residues. Written as DNA, the CDR3 is TGTGCCAGCAGCCACCAGGCCAGGACCAACTATGGCTACACCTTC. This encodes CASSHQARTNYGYTF.

The gene calls are TRBV5-6 and TRBJ2-4, with D perhaps matching TRBD1 or TRBD2 (5 bases each). V was shortened by 3 bases and J by 7 bases, with 17 bases between the two germline ends. CDR1 is SGHDT and CDR2 is YYEEEE in the germline V gene. This CDR3 has 15 amino acids. The CDR3 sequence is CASSSDRGLGNIQYF. As DNA, the CDR3 is TGTGCCAGCAGCTCCGACAGAGGGCTTGGTAACATTCAGTACTTC. The variable domain in full, completed from reference TRBV5-6 and TRBJ2-4, reads DAGVTQSPTHLIKTRGQQVTLRCSPKSGHDTVSWYQQALGQGPQFIFQYYEEEERQRGNFPDRFSGHQFPNYSSELNVNALLLGDSALYLCASSSDRGLGNIQYFGAGTRLSVL.

This clonotype was found many times. The chain uses TRBV29-1 and TRBJ1-1; D is ambiguous. Between the trimmed V and J ends, which lost 5 bases and 10 bases, there was a span of 11 bases. The CDR3 loop spans 10 amino acids. The germline V gene encodes CDR1 SQVTM and CDR2 ANQGSEA. The chain's CDR3 is CSVTTDGAFF. The CDR3 DNA follows: TGCAGCGTTACTACAGATGGAGCTTTCTTT. The entire variable domain, with the rest obtained from reference TRBV29-1 and TRBJ1-1, is as follows: SAVISQKPSRDICQRGTSLTIQCQVDSQVTMMFWYRQQPGQSLTLIATANQGSEATYESGFVIDKFPISRPNLTFSTLTVSNMSPEDSSIYLCSVTTDGAFFGQGTRLTVV.